The present T cell receptor beta chain was sequenced within a study of tumor-infiltrating lymphocytes in primary liver carcinoma. Starting from roughly 540 ng of total RNA, TCR beta cDNA was produced with a primer in the constant region. Libraries covering TCR beta were generated through three nested multiplex PCR rounds (using a slightly modified ARM-PCR). Using its own MiXCR run on the multiplex PCR reads, TCRdb lists one record per CDR3 protein. Among about 310,000 distinct CDR3 sequences listed, roughly 60% were seen once. In its sample, this clonotype was seen many times. Out of unsorted whole blood came the blood RNA, and germline DNA was extracted as well. A sample of around 4 milliliters of peripheral blood was taken before surgery. Material for sequencing was peripheral blood. This sequence originates from a man aged 35 to 55 with primary liver carcinoma and hepatitis B virus infection.

The CDR3, as DNA: TGCAGCGTTGAAGAATTGGGGGAAGGGGCCAAAAACATTCAGTACTTC. Translation gives CSVEELGEGAKNIQYF. This rearrangement joins TRBV29-1 to TRBJ2-4; tentatively, D is TRBD1 or TRBD2 (5 bases each). This CDR3 region has 16 residues. Germline loops: CDR1 SQVTM, CDR2 ANQGSEA. The V end was cut by 0 bases, the J end by 1 base, with 13 bases between.